The 19 T cell receptor beta chains below come from one sample, sequenced in a study of shared clonotypes between healthy human individuals. Sequenced by immunoSEQ multiplex PCR; TCRdb stores in-frame clones only, minus some. Found here are approximately 1,500,000 clones, over 95% of them singletons; the top ten hold over 1%. The specimen was naive CD4+ T cells sorted from blood. Subset here: CD45RA+ positively selected. The receptors shown here come from a man aged 25-40 years in good health.

J is TRBJ2-2 and V is TRBV6-1; either TRBD1 or TRBD2 may fit D (5 bases each). Germline V lookup: CDR1 MNHNS, CDR2 SASEGT. V gave up 10 bases and J gave up 5 bases, with 14 bases separating them. This CDR3 contains 13 residues. CDR3 loop: CAIQWGRTGELFF. In DNA, the CDR3 is TGTGCCATCCAGTGGGGGAGAACCGGGGAGCTGTTTTTT.

CDR3 region: CASSERTATNYGYTF. In DNA, the CDR3 is TGTGCCAGCAGCGAAAGGACAGCGACTAACTATGGCTACACCTTC. The rearrangement links TRBV5-8 to TRBJ1-2, with D perhaps TRBD1 (6 bases). Germline CDR1 reads SGHTS; CDR2 reads YDEGEE. Trimming took 4 bases from V and 0 from J, leaving 13 bases between them. The CDR3 is made up of 15 amino acids.

This clone was seen only once. The chain uses TRBV5-5 and TRBJ2-1; 8 nucleotides match TRBD2. Germline V gives CDR1 SGHKS, CDR2 YYEKEE (reference sequence). This CDR3 is 16 amino acids long. V trimming: 0 bases; J trimming: 9 bases; junction bases outside the gene matches: 11. The CDR3 DNA is TGTGCCAGCAGCTTGGGTGGTAGTAGCGGGAAGCTTGAGCAGTTCTTC. Its protein is CASSLGGSSGKLEQFF. The full variable domain, in which reference TRBV5-5 and TRBJ2-1 provide the parts outside the CDR3, is DAGVTQSPTHLIKTRGQQVTLRCSPISGHKSVSWYQQVLGQGPQFIFQYYEKEERGRGNFPDRFSARQFPNYSSELNVNALLLGDSALYLCASSLGGSSGKLEQFFGPGTRLTVL.

The rearrangement links TRBV25-1 to TRBJ2-7; 8 bases are a match to TRBD2. The trim removed 5 bases at V and 1 base at J, leaving 1 base unmatched. CDR1 is MGHDK, CDR2 SYGVNS, per germline. The CDR3 contains 13 residues. The CDR3 DNA reads TGTGCCAGCAGTCGGGGGGGATCCTACGAGCAGTACTTC. Translating it yields CASSRGGSYEQYF.

This clone showed up just a few times. The chain employs TRBV2 and TRBJ2-7, with D tentatively TRBD1 (6 bases). The CDR3 contains 14 residues. V was shortened by 2 bases and J by 2 bases, with 10 bases between the two germline ends. Germline lookup yields CDR1 SNHLY and CDR2 FYNNEI. The CDR3 nucleotides are TGTGCCAGCAGTGAACAGGGGTCTGCCTACGAGCAGTACTTC. Translating it yields CASSEQGSAYEQYF.

The J gene is TRBJ2-5, the V gene TRBV27, with 13 bases lining up with TRBD2. V lost 4 bases and J lost 7; bases outside the gene matches: 6. In germline, CDR1 is MNHEY, CDR2 SMNVEV (reference sequence). The CDR3 covers 15 residues. Written as DNA, the CDR3 is TGTGCCAGCAGTTCGGGACTAGCGGGAAGGGGGACCCAGTACTTC. The encoded protein is CASSSGLAGRGTQYF.

The chain carries TRBV14 and TRBJ2-7; 7 bases align to TRBD2. CDR1 SGHDN and CDR2 FVKESK come from the germline V gene. The V gene end was trimmed by 6 bases and the J gene end by 0 bases; junction bases not matched to a gene: 5. The CDR3 length is 14 residues. The DNA for the CDR3 is TGTGCCAGCAGTTGGGGGGGATACTCCTACGAGCAGTACTTC. Amino acid sequence: CASSWGGYSYEQYF.

The chain recombines TRBV5-4 with TRBJ2-5; tentatively, D is TRBD1 (6 bases). CDR1 and CDR2 from the germline V gene are SGHNT and YYREEE (reference sequence). V was clipped by 5 bases and J by 5 bases, with 16 bases between them. The CDR3 contains 14 residues. The CDR3 loop is CASSSTGSRETQYF. CDR3 nucleotides: TGTGCCAGCAGTTCTACAGGGTCGCGGGAGACCCAGTACTTC.

A word on this clone: Additional DNA sequences in this sample encode the identical CDR3. CDR3 DNA: TGCAGTGCAAGGGGTACCGGGGAGCTGTTTTTT. Its translation is CSARGTGELFF. The J gene is TRBJ2-2, the V gene TRBV20-1; D possibly corresponds to TRBD1 (5 bases). Germline CDR1 is DFQATT and CDR2 is SNEGSKA (reference sequence). The V and J ends lost 6 bases and 5 bases respectively, with 7 bases between them. The CDR3 consists of 11 residues.

The chain joins TRBV11-2 to TRBJ2-6; 11 bases are a match to TRBD1. This CDR3 contains 18 residues. From germline, CDR1 is SGHAT and CDR2 FQNNGV. V was pared by 6 bases and J by 1 base, with 8 bases of the junction left unmatched. CDR3 DNA sequence: TGTGCCAGCAGAATTCCCGGGACAGGGGGTTCTGGGGCCAACGTCCTGACTTTC. Translating gives CASRIPGTGGSGANVLTF.

The table lists this clone with a few counts. This sample includes further DNA sequences coding for the same CDR3. This chain joins TRBV9 and TRBJ2-1, with 11 bases fitting TRBD2. Trimming removed 0 bases from V and 3 bases from J; junction bases left unmatched: 2. The CDR3 length is 16 residues. Germline loops: CDR1 SGDLS, CDR2 YYNGEE. The CDR3 DNA reads TGTGCCAGCAGCGTAGGAGGGACTAGCGGCTACAATGAGCAGTTCTTC. Its protein product is CASSVGGTSGYNEQFF. Based on the CDR3 plus reference TRBV9 and TRBJ2-1, the full variable domain is DSGVTQTPKHLITATGQRVTLRCSPRSGDLSVYWYQQSLDQGLQFLIQYYNGEERAKGNILERFSAQQFPDLHSELNLSSLELGDSALYFCASSVGGTSGYNEQFFGPGTRLTVL.

The V gene is TRBV19, the J gene TRBJ1-2; possibly TRBD1 for D (5 bases). V lost 4 bases and J lost 3, with 18 bases in between. The germline V gene has CDR1 LNHDA and CDR2 SQIVND (reference sequence). This CDR3 is 16 amino acids long. The CDR3 sequence: CASSKNRLRNHYGYTF. CDR3 nucleotides: TGTGCCAGTAGTAAAAACAGGCTCCGTAATCACTATGGCTACACCTTC.

The chain joins TRBV29-1 to TRBJ1-5, with D tentatively TRBD1 (5 bases). The germline CDR1 and CDR2 sequences are SQVTM and ANQGSEA. The CDR3 covers 13 residues. V lost 3 bases to trimming and J lost 4 bases, with 10 bases between them. The CDR3 nucleotides read TGCAGCGTTGAGGTGGGGCTGAATCAGCCCCAGCATTTT. This translates into CSVEVGLNQPQHF.

This clone has only one observation. This chain links TRBV9 with TRBJ2-2; TRBD2 agrees at 7 bases. Germline-derived CDR1 and CDR2 are SGDLS and YYNGEE. The J segment lost 1 base and the V segment lost 0 bases, leaving 3 bases of the junction unmatched. This CDR3 contains 16 residues. The CDR3 spells CASSVGPGGNTGELFF. The DNA of the CDR3 is TGTGCCAGCAGCGTAGGTCCGGGAGGGAACACCGGGGAGCTGTTTTTT.

This clone was counted ten times or more. V is TRBV7-9 and J is TRBJ2-6; no firm D call. The V end was cut by 5 bases, the J end by 1 base, with 9 bases between. The CDR3 loop spans 15 amino acids. Germline CDR1 SEHNR, CDR2 FQNEAQ (reference sequence). This chain's CDR3 is CASSVLGSGANVLTF. CDR3 coding DNA: TGTGCCAGCAGCGTGCTAGGATCTGGGGCCAACGTCCTGACTTTC. Full variable domain (rest looked up from reference TRBV7-9 and TRBJ2-6): DTGVSQNPRHKITKRGQNVTFRCDPISEHNRLYWYRQTLGQGPEFLTYFQNEAQLEKSRLLSDRFSAERPKGSFSTLEIQRTEQGDSAMYLCASSVLGSGANVLTFGAGSRLTVL.

In its sample, this clone was seen once. Other DNA sequences in the sample encode the same CDR3. The chain is built from TRBV28 and TRBJ2-6; D remains unclear. Trimming took 7 bases from V and 3 from J, leaving 7 bases between them. The CDR3 has 13 residues. Germline values: CDR1 MDHEN, CDR2 SYDVKM. This chain's CDR3 is CASIRSGANVLTF. CDR3 coding DNA: TGTGCCAGCATAAGAAGTGGGGCCAACGTCCTGACTTTC. The full variable domain, completed using reference TRBV28 and TRBJ2-6, is DVKVTQSSRYLVKRTGEKVFLECVQDMDHENMFWYRQDPGLGLRLIYFSYDVKMKEKGDIPEGYSVSREKKERFSLILESASTNQTSMYLCASIRSGANVLTFGAGSRLTVL.

This chain uses TRBV14 with TRBJ1-1, with D hard to call. Looked up from germline, CDR1 is SGHDN and CDR2 is FVKESK. Between the trimmed V and J ends, which lost 2 bases and 4 bases, there was a span of 11 bases. The CDR3 totals 14 residues. CDR3: CASSQLNTGTEAFF. The CDR3 region has the DNA TGTGCCAGCAGCCAACTTAATACGGGCACTGAAGCTTTCTTT. The full variable domain, rest sourced from reference TRBV14 and TRBJ1-1, is EAGVTQFPSHSVIEKGQTVTLRCDPISGHDNLYWYRRVMGKEIKFLLHFVKESKQDESGMPNNRFLAERTGGTYSTLKVQPAELEDSGVYFCASSQLNTGTEAFFGQGTRLTVV.

Note on this clone: Other nucleotide sequences from this sample produce the same CDR3. The genes are TRBV28 and TRBJ1-5, with D uncertain. CDR3 length: 12 amino acids. V gave up 6 bases and J gave up 2 bases, with 5 bases separating them. Germline CDR1 is MDHEN and CDR2 is SYDVKM. The DNA for the CDR3 is TGTGCCAGCAGCTCAGGCAATCAGCCCCAGCATTTT. It translates to CASSSGNQPQHF.

The sample holds one count of this clone. V is TRBV18 and J is TRBJ1-3; a possible D gene is TRBD1 (6 bases). Trimming took off 3 bases at V and 4 bases at J, with 19 bases between the two ends. Germline V gives CDR1 KGHSH, CDR2 LQKENI. This CDR3 spans 17 amino acids. In DNA form, the CDR3 reads TGTGCCAGCTCACCCATCCCGGGGCAGGGGAAAGGAAACACCATATATTTT. Translation: CASSPIPGQGKGNTIYF.